This TCR beta chain appears in the sequencing data of a study of T cells in tuberculosis. General observations from the study: Shorter CDR3-alpha in active tuberculosis partly drove smaller distances.

Points on this clone: Its antigen is still unknown. Germline is not matched at one junction end, which may reflect a read error.

TCRdb's table, derived via immunoSEQ multiplex PCR, lists solely in-frame clones and lacks some. The data show tens of thousands of clones, 80% to 90% seen once. Germline CDR1 reads SGHTA; CDR2 reads FQGNSA. This CDR3 has 15 amino acids. The rearrangement uses TRBV7-2 and TRBJ2-3, with TRBD2 matching over 7 bases. The receptor was isolated from a donor aged 10-29 years with latent tuberculosis or without tuberculosis infection. The sequenced material came from PBMCs. The CDR3 is CASSLDRRGGLNTHF. DNA for the CDR3: TGTGCCAGCAGCTTAGATCGTCGCGGGGGACTCAACACTCATTTT. The full variable domain, rest sourced from reference TRBV7-2 and TRBJ2-3, is GAGVSQSPSNKVTEKGKDVELRCDPISGHTALYWYRQSLGQGLEFLIYFQGNSAPDKSGLPSDRFSAERTGGSVSTLTIQRTQQEDSAVYLCASSLDRRGGLNTHFGPGTRLTVL.